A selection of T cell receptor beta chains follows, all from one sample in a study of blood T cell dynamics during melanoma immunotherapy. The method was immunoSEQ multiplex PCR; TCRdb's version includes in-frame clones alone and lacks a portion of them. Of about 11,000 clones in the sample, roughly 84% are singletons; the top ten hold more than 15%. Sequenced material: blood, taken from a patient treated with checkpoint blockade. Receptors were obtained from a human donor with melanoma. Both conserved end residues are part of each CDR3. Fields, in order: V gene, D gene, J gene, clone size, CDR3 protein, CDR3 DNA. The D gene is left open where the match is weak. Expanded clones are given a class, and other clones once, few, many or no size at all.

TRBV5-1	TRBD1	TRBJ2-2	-	CASSLGQGTGELFF	TGCGCCAGCAGCTTGGGACAGGGGACCGGGGAGCTGTTTTTT
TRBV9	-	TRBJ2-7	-	CASSGDGYEQYF	TGTGCCAGCAGTGGGGACGGGTACGAGCAGTACTTC
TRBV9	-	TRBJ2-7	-	CASSVGLIGGEQYF	TGTGCCAGCAGCGTAGGGTTGATAGGGGGCGAGCAGTACTTC
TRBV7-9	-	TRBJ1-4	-	CASSQTGGKEKLFF	TGTGCCAGCAGCCAGACAGGTGGGAAAGAAAAACTGTTTTTT
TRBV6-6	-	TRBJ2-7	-	CASSPKTGYEQYF	TGTGCCAGCAGTCCAAAAACAGGTTACGAGCAGTACTTC
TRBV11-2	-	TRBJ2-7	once	CASNPLSSSYEQYF	TGTGCCAGCAACCCCCTCAGTAGCTCCTACGAGCAGTACTTC
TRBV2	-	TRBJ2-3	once	CASSELGISIDTQYF	TGTGCCAGCAGTGAATTAGGAATTTCAATAGATACGCAGTATTTT
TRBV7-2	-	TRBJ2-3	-	CASSLPFPGGFSTDTQYF	TGTGCCAGCAGTCTCCCATTCCCGGGGGGCTTTAGCACAGATACGCAGTATTTT
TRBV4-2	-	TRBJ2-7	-	CASSQEWESYEQYF	TGTGCCAGCAGCCAAGAATGGGAGTCCTACGAGCAGTACTTC
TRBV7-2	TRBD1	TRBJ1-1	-	CASSPQTGFPGAFF	TGTGCCAGCAGCCCGCAGACAGGGTTTCCTGGAGCTTTCTTT
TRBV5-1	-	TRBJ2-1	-	CASSSGAGDYNEQFF	TGCGCCAGCAGCTCAGGGGCCGGAGACTACAATGAGCAGTTCTTC
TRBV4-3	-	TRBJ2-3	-	CASSQDGGYRADTQYF	TGCGCCAGCAGCCAAGATGGCGGCTATCGCGCAGATACGCAGTATTTT
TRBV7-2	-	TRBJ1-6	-	CASSLHMDKDNSPLHF	TGTGCCAGCAGCTTACATATGGACAAGGATAATTCACCCCTCCACTTT
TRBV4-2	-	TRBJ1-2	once	CASSQEKGTNGYTF	TGTGCCAGCAGCCAAGAAAAGGGGACGAATGGCTACACCTTC
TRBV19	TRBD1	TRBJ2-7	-	CATRDRGTYEQYF	TGTGCCACCCGAGACAGGGGCACCTACGAGCAGTACTTC
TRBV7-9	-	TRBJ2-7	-	CASSLEQTLGEQYF	TGTGCCAGCAGCTTAGAACAAACCCTCGGAGAGCAGTACTTC
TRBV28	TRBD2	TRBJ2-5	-	CASSLAGGPQTQYF	TGTGCCAGCAGTTTAGCGGGGGGGCCTCAGACCCAGTACTTC
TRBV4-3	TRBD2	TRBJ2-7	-	CASSPSREGNYEQYF	TGCGCCAGCAGCCCATCCCGGGAGGGAAACTACGAGCAGTACTTC
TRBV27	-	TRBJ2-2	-	CASSFLQVNTGELFF	TGTGCCAGCAGTTTTCTGCAGGTGAACACCGGGGAGCTGTTTTTT
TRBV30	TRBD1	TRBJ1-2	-	CAWKRDRPYGYTF	TGTGCCTGGAAACGGGACAGGCCCTATGGCTACACCTTC
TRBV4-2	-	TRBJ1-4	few	CASSQDWGEEEKLFF	TGTGCCAGCAGCCAAGACTGGGGGGAGGAGGAAAAACTGTTTTTT
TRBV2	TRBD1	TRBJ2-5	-	CASRRDRGEGETQYF	TGTGCCAGCAGACGGGACAGGGGAGAAGGGGAGACCCAGTACTTC
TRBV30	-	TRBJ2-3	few	CAWSPDVTDTQYF	TGTGCCTGGTCCCCGGACGTCACAGATACGCAGTATTTT
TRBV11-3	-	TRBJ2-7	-	CASRRDKSYEQYF	TGTGCCAGCAGAAGGGACAAGTCCTACGAGCAGTACTTC
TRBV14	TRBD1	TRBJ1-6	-	CASSQQGSYNSPLHF	TGTGCCAGCAGTCAACAGGGGTCCTATAATTCACCCCTCCACTTT
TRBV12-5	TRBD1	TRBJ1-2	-	CASAPNRGRGGYTF	TGTGCTAGTGCCCCGAACAGGGGTCGAGGAGGCTACACCTTC
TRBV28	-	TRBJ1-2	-	CASSVGGAPGYTF	TGTGCCAGCAGTGTCGGGGGGGCGCCTGGCTACACCTTC
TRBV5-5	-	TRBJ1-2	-	CASSSVATDHGYTF	TGTGCCAGCAGCAGTGTCGCCACAGACCATGGCTACACCTTC
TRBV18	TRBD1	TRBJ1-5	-	CASSPHQGVDQPQHF	TGTGCCAGCTCACCACATCAGGGGGTGGATCAGCCCCAGCATTTT